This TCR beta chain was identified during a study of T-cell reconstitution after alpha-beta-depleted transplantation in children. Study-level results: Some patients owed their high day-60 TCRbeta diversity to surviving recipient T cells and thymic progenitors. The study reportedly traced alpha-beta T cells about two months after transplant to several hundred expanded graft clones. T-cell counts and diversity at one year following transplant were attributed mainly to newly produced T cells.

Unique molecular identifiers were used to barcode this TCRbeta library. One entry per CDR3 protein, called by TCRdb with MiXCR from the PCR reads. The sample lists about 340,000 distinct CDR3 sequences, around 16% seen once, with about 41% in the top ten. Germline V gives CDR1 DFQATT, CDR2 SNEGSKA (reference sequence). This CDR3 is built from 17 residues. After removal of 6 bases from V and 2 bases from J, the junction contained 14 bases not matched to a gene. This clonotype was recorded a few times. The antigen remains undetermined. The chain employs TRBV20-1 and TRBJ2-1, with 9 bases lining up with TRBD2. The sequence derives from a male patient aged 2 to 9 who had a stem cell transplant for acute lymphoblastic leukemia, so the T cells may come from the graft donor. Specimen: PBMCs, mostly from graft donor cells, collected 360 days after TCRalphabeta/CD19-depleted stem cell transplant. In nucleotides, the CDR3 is TGCAGTGCCGTAGTGAGGGGTGCGGGAGGGCCCTACAATGAGCAGTTCTTC. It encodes CSAVVRGAGGPYNEQFF.